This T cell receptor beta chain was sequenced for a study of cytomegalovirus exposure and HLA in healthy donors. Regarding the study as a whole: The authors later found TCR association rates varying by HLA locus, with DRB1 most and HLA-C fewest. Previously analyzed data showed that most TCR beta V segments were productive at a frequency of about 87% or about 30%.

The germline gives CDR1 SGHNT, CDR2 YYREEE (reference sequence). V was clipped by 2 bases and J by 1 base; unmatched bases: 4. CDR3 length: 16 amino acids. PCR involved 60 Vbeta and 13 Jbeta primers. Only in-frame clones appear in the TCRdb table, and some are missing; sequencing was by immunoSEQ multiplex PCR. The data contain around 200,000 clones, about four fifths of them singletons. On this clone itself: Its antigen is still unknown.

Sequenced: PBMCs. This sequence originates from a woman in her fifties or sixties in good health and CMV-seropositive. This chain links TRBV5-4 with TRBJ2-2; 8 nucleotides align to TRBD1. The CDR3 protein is CASSFGQGENTGELFF. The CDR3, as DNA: TGTGCCAGCAGCTTTGGACAGGGCGAGAACACCGGGGAGCTGTTTTTT.